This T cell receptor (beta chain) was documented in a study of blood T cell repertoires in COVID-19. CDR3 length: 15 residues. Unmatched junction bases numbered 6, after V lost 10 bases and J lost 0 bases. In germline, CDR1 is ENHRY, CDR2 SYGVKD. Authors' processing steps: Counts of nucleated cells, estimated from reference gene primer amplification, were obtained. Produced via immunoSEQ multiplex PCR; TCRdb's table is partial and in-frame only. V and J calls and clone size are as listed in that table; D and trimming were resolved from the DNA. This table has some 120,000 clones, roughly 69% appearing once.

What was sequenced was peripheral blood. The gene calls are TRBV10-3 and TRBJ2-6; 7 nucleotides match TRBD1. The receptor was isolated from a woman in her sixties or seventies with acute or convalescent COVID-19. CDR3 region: CATSRGSSGANVLTF. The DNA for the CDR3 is TGTGCCACCTCCAGGGGGAGCTCTGGGGCCAACGTCCTGACTTTC.